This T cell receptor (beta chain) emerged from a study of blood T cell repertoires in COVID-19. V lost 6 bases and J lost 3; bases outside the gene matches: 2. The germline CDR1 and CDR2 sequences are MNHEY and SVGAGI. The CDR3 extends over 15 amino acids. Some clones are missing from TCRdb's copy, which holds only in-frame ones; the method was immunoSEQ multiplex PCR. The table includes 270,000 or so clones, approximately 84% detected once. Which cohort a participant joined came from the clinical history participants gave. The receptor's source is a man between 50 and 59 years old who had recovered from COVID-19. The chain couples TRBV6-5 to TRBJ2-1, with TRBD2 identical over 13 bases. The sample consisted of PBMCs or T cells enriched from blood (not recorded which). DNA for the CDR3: TGTGCCAGCAGGGGACTAGCGGGACTCTACAATGAGCAGTTCTTC. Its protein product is CASRGLAGLYNEQFF.